The source of this T cell receptor beta chain is a study of technical replicates of blood from a handful of donors. Germline V gene sequence: CDR1 LGHNT, CDR2 FRNRAP. V was cut by 1 base and J by 5 bases, with 11 bases left in between. CDR3 length: 14 residues. Repertoires were generated with immunoSEQ multiplex PCR, while TCRdb's copy carries only in-frame clones and drops some. This table has approximately 85,000 clones, 94% appearing once. The sequencing sample was made of T cells isolated from PBMCs. The origin of this receptor is a human donor in good health. The chain carries TRBV12-5 and TRBJ1-2, with D possibly being TRBD1 (5 bases). The CDR3 sequence: CASGLGQGGYGYTF. The CDR3 nucleotides read TGTGCTAGTGGTTTGGGGCAGGGAGGATATGGCTACACCTTC.